The next 5 T cell receptor beta chains were all read from a single sample in a study of blood T cell repertoires in COVID-19. Produced via immunoSEQ multiplex PCR; TCRdb's table is partial and in-frame only. This sample has roughly 71,000 clones; about 80% occur once, and the top ten carry 18%. The sequenced material came from peripheral blood. These receptors came from a man in his 70s who had recovered from COVID-19.

The chain joins TRBV9 to TRBJ2-1, with TRBD2 matching 13 bases. Germline-derived CDR1 and CDR2 are SGDLS and YYNGEE. The CDR3 sequence is 18 residues long. The V and J ends lost 0 bases and 2 bases, in that order; junction bases with no gene match: 5. CDR3 sequence (DNA): TGTGCCAGCAGCGTAGGACTAGCGGGGGGCGCCACCTACAATGAGCAGTTCTTC. It is translated as CASSVGLAGGATYNEQFF.

The rearrangement joins TRBV28 to TRBJ1-1, with D perhaps matching TRBD1 (6 bases). The CDR3 runs to 14 residues. Trimming removed 3 bases at V and 6 bases at J, with 14 bases between. Germline V lookup: CDR1 MDHEN, CDR2 SYDVKM. The CDR3 bases are TGTGCCAGCAGTTTGCCGCGCGGGGGCTCTGAAGCTTTCTTT. Translating it yields CASSLPRGGSEAFF.

V and J are TRBV3-1 (or the pseudogene TRBV3-2) and TRBJ1-6; D might be TRBD1 (5 bases). Germline V gene lookup returns CDR1 LGHDT and CDR2 YNNKEL (reference sequence). The CDR3 spans 16 residues. Trimming pared 0 bases from V and 6 bases from J, leaving 12 bases between. Written as DNA, the CDR3 is TGTGCCAGCAGCCAAGATCTTGGGGGGAGTAATTCACCCCTCCACTTT. Translated, it gives CASSQDLGGSNSPLHF.

The CDR3 protein is CASSLDLAPDYNYEQYF. The CDR3 bases are TGTGCCAGCAGTTTAGACTTGGCACCGGATTATAACTACGAGCAGTACTTC. The gene calls are TRBV6-2 or TRBV6-3 and TRBJ2-7; no reliable D call. With 4 bases removed from V and 3 bases from J, the gap between germline ends came to 22 bases. The CDR3 sequence is 17 residues long. In germline, CDR1 is MNHEY, CDR2 SVGEGT.

CDR3 residues: CASSTTGTLSSYEQYF. The CDR3 DNA sequence: TGCGCCAGCAGCACAACCGGGACATTGAGCTCCTACGAGCAGTACTTC. The rearrangement uses TRBV5-1 and TRBJ2-7, with D possibly matching TRBD1 (6 bases). The CDR3 runs to 16 residues. The germline CDR1 and CDR2 sequences are SGHRS and YFSETQ. Deletions cut 4 bases from V and 0 bases from J, with 17 bases between.